The T cell receptor beta chain described here comes from a study of cytomegalovirus exposure and HLA in healthy donors. CDR3 size: 15 residues. Deletions cut 2 bases from V and 2 bases from J, with 12 bases between. Germline values: CDR1 MDHEN, CDR2 SYDVKM. Sequenced by immunoSEQ multiplex PCR; TCRdb stores in-frame clones only, minus some. The data contain 330,000 or so clones, roughly 90% of them seen just once; the ten biggest clones take up around 0.8%. This rearrangement joins TRBV28 to TRBJ2-5; no reliable D call. This TCR was recovered from a woman aged 18-29 years in good health and CMV-seronegative. Material for sequencing was PBMCs. CDR3 loop: CASSLPPGGQETQYF. The CDR3 nucleotides read TGTGCCAGCAGTTTACCCCCAGGTGGGCAAGAGACCCAGTACTTC.